The next 8 T cell receptor beta chains were all read from a single sample in a study of T-cell memory formation after mild COVID-19 (dated by TCRdb to about 2021). The method was 5' RACE. The sequencing machine was an Illumina NovaSeq 6000. The raw public data were reprocessed by TCRdb itself: fastp quality trimming at Q25, MiXCR clonotype calling, in-frame beta chains only. Rows are combined by CDR3 protein, so each entry shows the most common genes and DNA. The sample profile shows about 560,000 distinct CDR3 sequences; roughly a sixth of them were found once. Around 7.8% of the sample goes to the ten largest clones. The sequenced material came from PBMCs or a T cell subset sorted from them (not recorded which). Source of these receptors: an adult woman who had mild COVID-19 (a few samples of this study predate the infection). The sample titles of this study are shuffled in the database, so cell type and time point are left out; the donor was told from shared clones.

The genes are TRBV19 and TRBJ2-5, with TRBD2 identical over 8 bases. J was trimmed by 5 bases and V by 1 base; bases with no gene match: 6. Germline V gene sequence: CDR1 LNHDA, CDR2 SQIVND (reference sequence). The CDR3 loop spans 15 amino acids. CDR3 sequence (DNA): TGTGCCAGTAGTATAGTTGGCGGGGGGCAGGAGACCCAGTACTTC. Amino acid sequence: CASSIVGGGQETQYF.

This clonotype was seen only a few times. This chain joins TRBV20-1 and TRBJ1-1; TRBD1 agrees at 10 bases. J was trimmed by 7 bases and V by 5 bases; bases with no gene match: 10. Germline V gives CDR1 DFQATT, CDR2 SNEGSKA (reference sequence). This CDR3 has 14 residues. Here the CDR3 reads CSAGRQGAVGEAFF. The DNA of the CDR3 is TGCAGTGCTGGACGACAGGGGGCCGTGGGTGAAGCTTTCTTT.

This clonotype occurred a few times. V and J are TRBV7-6 and TRBJ2-7, with a tentative D call TRBD1 (5 bases). V was shortened by 2 bases and J by 4 bases, with 18 bases between the two germline ends. The CDR3 runs 16 residues. CDR1 is SGHVS, CDR2 FNYEAQ, per germline. The CDR3 is CASSLHEGQGEYEQYF. The CDR3 DNA reads as TGTGCCAGCAGCTTACACGAAGGGCAGGGCGAATACGAGCAGTACTTC.

This clonotype was counted a few times. An end of the junction differs from the germline gene, which may be a read error. J is TRBJ2-7 and V is TRBV19; D not resolved. The CDR3 consists of 15 residues. CDR1 and CDR2 from the germline V gene are LNHDA and SQIVND (reference sequence). The CDR3 DNA sequence: TGTGCCAGTAGTTTAGACCCTGGGTCTTCCTACGAGCAGTACTTC. Amino acid sequence: CASSLDPGSSYEQYF.

This chain joins TRBV30 and TRBJ2-1; possible D gene TRBD1, 5 bases. Looked up from germline, CDR1 is GTSNPN and CDR2 is SVGIG (reference sequence). This CDR3 is built from 16 residues. Trimming left V 1 base short and J 0 bases short, with 13 bases between. CDR3 sequence reads: CAWSARTPSSYNEQFF. DNA for the CDR3: TGTGCCTGGAGTGCACGGACACCGAGCTCCTACAATGAGCAGTTCTTC.

This clonotype was observed a handful of times. This chain joins TRBV27 and TRBJ2-7, with 10 bases lining up with TRBD1. J gave up 4 bases and V 2 bases, and 14 bases lay outside the gene matches. CDR3 length: 18 amino acids. Germline assignment: CDR1 MNHEY and CDR2 SMNVEV (reference sequence). The chain's CDR3 is CASSLKRPRQGAWYEQYF. In nucleotides, the CDR3 is TGTGCCAGCAGTTTAAAGCGCCCGCGACAGGGGGCTTGGTACGAGCAGTACTTC.

The CDR3 DNA is TGCGCCAGCAGCCCGGACAGGGTGAAGAATGAGCAGTTCTTC. Translation: CASSPDRVKNEQFF. The chain has TRBV5-1 and TRBJ2-1; 8 positions agree with TRBD1. This CDR3 region has 14 residues. Trimming at V came to 4 bases and at J to 7 bases, leaving 7 bases not matched to a gene. Germline V gives CDR1 SGHRS, CDR2 YFSETQ.

This clonotype was seen a handful of times. CDR3 region: CSARPATYNEQFF. The DNA for the CDR3 is TGCAGCGCCCGGCCTGCTACCTACAATGAGCAGTTCTTC. The chain carries TRBV29-1 and TRBJ2-1; D remains unclear. Germline assignment: CDR1 SQVTM and CDR2 ANQGSEA. Trimming stripped 7 bases from V and 2 bases from J, with 12 bases between. The CDR3 is made up of 13 amino acids.